This section outlines one T cell receptor (beta chain) sequence together with its context. No antigen is known for it. This entry is derived from a study of neoadjuvant nivolumab and ipilimumab in lung cancer. V lost 5 bases, J lost 3 bases, and 5 bases lay in between. This CDR3 is 11 amino acids long. Per the germline V gene, CDR1 is SGHAT and CDR2 is FQNNGV. General observations from the study: Resected tumors had greater TCR richness and clonality than uninvolved lung. A small number of samples were TCR sequenced.

Some clones are missing from TCRdb's copy, which holds only in-frame ones; the method was immunoSEQ multiplex PCR. The repertoire holds almost 2,000 clones, 81% seen once, with about 4.6% in the top ten. Here the sequenced sample was tumor tissue, taken before neoadjuvant nivolumab, alone or with ipilimumab. The chain combines TRBV11-2 with TRBJ2-7; D gene uncertain. The TCR was taken from an adult with non-small cell lung cancer. CDR3 in amino acids: CASSRHYEQYF. CDR3 DNA sequence: TGTGCCAGCAGCCGCCACTACGAGCAGTACTTC.